The table lists the clone carrying this TCR beta chain with many counts. The data belong to a study of early T cells in non-severe SARS-CoV-2 infection. About the research overall: Unsorted whole-blood RNA was sequenced in bulk, leaving chains unpaired.

Individual cDNA molecules received unique molecular identifiers during library preparation. TCRdb used MiXCR to reprocess the 5' RACE reads, holding one entry per CDR3 protein. The sample consists of tens of thousands of distinct CDR3 sequences, 2.9% of them appearing once. The CDR3 has 11 amino acids. Trimming took 7 bases from V and 7 from J, leaving 7 bases between them. The V gene is TRBV12-3 or TRBV12-4, the J gene TRBJ2-2; D ambiguous. The sequence came from an adult who was a healthcare worker with PCR-confirmed SARS-CoV-2 infection or an uninfected control (not recorded which). Specimen: whole blood. CDR3: CASTSFGELFF. The CDR3 DNA reads TGTGCCAGCACCTCCTTCGGGGAGCTGTTTTTT.